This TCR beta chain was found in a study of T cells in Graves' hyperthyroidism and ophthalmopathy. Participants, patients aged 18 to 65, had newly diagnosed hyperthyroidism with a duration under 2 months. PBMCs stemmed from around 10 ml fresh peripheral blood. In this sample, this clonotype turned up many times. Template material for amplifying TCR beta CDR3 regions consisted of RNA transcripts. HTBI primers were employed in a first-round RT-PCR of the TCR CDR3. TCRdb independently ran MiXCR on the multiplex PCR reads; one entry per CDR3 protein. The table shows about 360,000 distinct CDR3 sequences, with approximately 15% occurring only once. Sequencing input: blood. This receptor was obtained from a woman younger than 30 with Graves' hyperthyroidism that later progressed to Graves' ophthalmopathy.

CDR3 sequence (DNA): TGTGCCAGCAGTTTGGTTAGGTTGTCTAGCGCGAAGGGTGAGCAGTTCTTC. Its translation: CASSLVRLSSAKGEQFF. The chain uses TRBV12-3 or TRBV12-4 and TRBJ2-1; possibly TRBD2 for D (6 bases). Trimming left V 3 bases short and J 9 bases short, with 24 bases between. There are 17 residues in the CDR3.